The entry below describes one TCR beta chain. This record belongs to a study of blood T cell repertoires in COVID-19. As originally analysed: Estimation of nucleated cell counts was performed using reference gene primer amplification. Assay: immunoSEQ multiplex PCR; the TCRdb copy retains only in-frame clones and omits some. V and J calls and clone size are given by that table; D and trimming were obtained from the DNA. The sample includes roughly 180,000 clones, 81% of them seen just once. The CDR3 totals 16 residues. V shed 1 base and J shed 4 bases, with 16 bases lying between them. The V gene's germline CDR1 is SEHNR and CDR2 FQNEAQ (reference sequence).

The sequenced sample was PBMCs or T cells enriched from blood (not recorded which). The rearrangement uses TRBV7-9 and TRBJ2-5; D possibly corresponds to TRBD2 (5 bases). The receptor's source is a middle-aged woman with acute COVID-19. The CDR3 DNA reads TGTGCCAGCAGCTTAGTAAGAGGACTTGCCCCAGAGACCCAGTACTTC. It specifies CASSLVRGLAPETQYF.